This is a list of T cell receptor beta chains from one sample in a study of shared clonotypes between healthy human individuals. Data came from immunoSEQ multiplex PCR; TCRdb stores just in-frame clones and leaves some out. This repertoire shows hundreds of thousands of clones, about 74% found once; its top ten account for 1.7%. The sample taken for sequencing was memory CD4+ T cells sorted from blood. These receptors were obtained from a woman aged 25 to 39 in good health. The CDR3 runs from the conserved cysteine through the conserved F or W. D genes are given only for firm matches. Only some rows state a clone size, as once, few, many or a class for expanded clones.

V gene,D gene,clone size,J gene,CDR3 DNA,CDR3 protein
TRBV29-1,.,.,TRBJ2-2,TGCAGCGTTGAGCCTGGACCAAGACGAGGCACCGGGGAGCTGTTTTTT,CSVEPGPRRGTGELFF
TRBV6-6,.,.,TRBJ1-4,TGTGCCAGCAGCGACCTAACGAAGGCTACGGAAAAACTGTTTTTT,CASSDLTKATEKLFF
TRBV7-3,TRBD1,.,TRBJ2-1,TGTGCCAGCAGCAATACAGGGGGCCCCTACAATGAGCAGTTCTTC,CASSNTGGPYNEQFF
TRBV5-6,TRBD2,.,TRBJ2-2,TGTGCCAGCAGCTTGGTCCTAGCGGGGACCGGGGAGCTGTTTTTT,CASSLVLAGTGELFF
TRBV6-1,TRBD2,once,TRBJ2-1,TGTGCCAGCAGTGCGGGGGGAAATCCTGGAGACAATGAGCAGTTCTTC,CASSAGGNPGDNEQFF
TRBV4-1,TRBD1,.,TRBJ2-7,TGCGCCAGCAGCCAAGCGTCTGGACAGGTTCGCTACGAGCAGTACTTC,CASSQASGQVRYEQYF
TRBV29-1,TRBD1,few,TRBJ1-2,TGCAGCGTTGAAGTGACAGGGCGCAGCTACACCTTC,CSVEVTGRSYTF
TRBV11-2,.,.,TRBJ2-2,TGTGCCAGCAGCCGAGCCCGTGATTCCGGGGAGCTGTTTTTT,CASSRARDSGELFF
TRBV25-1,.,.,TRBJ2-7,TGTGCCAGCAGTCCGGGCCCCAGCTCCTACGAGCAGTACTTC,CASSPGPSSYEQYF
TRBV5-4,TRBD2,.,TRBJ2-1,TGTGCCAGCAGCTTGATTTTGAGGCTAGCGGGCGGTGAGCAGTTCTTC,CASSLILRLAGGEQFF